A single sample is the source of the 17 T cell receptor beta chains below, sequenced in a study of early T cells in non-severe SARS-CoV-2 infection. A single record per CDR3 protein comes from TCRdb applying MiXCR to the 5' RACE reads. The sample holds 25,000 to 30,000 distinct CDR3 sequences, roughly 4% seen once. Material for sequencing was whole blood. The receptor source for this set is an adult who was a healthcare worker with PCR-confirmed SARS-CoV-2 infection or an uninfected control (not recorded which).

This clonotype showed up just a few times. The rearrangement links TRBV7-8 to TRBJ2-2; the D is unclear. V lost 3 bases and J 2 bases, leaving 4 bases between the germline ends. The CDR3 loop spans 13 amino acids. Germline V lookup: CDR1 SGHVS, CDR2 FQNEAQ. CDR3 protein: CASSFLNTGELFF. Written as DNA, the CDR3 is TGTGCCAGCAGCTTTTTAAACACCGGGGAGCTGTTTTTT.

In this sample, this clonotype turned up many times. J is TRBJ2-3 and V is TRBV19, with D unresolved. The CDR3 loop spans 15 amino acids. Germline V gives CDR1 LNHDA, CDR2 SQIVND (reference sequence). V dropped 1 base and J dropped 1 base, with 9 bases sitting between them. The CDR3 loop reads CASSIGGRRTDTQYF. CDR3 nucleotides: TGTGCCAGTAGTATAGGTGGCCGCCGCACAGATACGCAGTATTTT.

The sample holds many counts of this clonotype. The V call is TRBV7-3, the J call TRBJ2-1, with 8 bases aligning to TRBD1. CDR3 length: 14 residues. After removal of 6 bases from V and 5 bases from J, the junction contained 6 bases not matched to a gene. From germline, CDR1 is SGHTA and CDR2 FQGTGA. The DNA of the CDR3 is TGTGCCAGCAGGGACACAGGGGGTAACAATGAGCAGTTCTTC. Its protein product is CASRDTGGNNEQFF. The full variable domain, with the rest looked up from reference TRBV7-3 and TRBJ2-1, is GAGVSQTPSNKVTEKGKYVELRCDPISGHTALYWYRQSLGQGPEFLIYFQGTGAADDSGLPNDRFFAVRPEGSVSTLKIQRTERGDSAVYLCASRDTGGNNEQFFGPGTRLTVL.

This clonotype has ten or more counts. The chain has TRBV11-2 and TRBJ2-1; a possible D gene is TRBD2 (5 bases). Deletions cut 3 bases from V and 3 bases from J, with 12 bases between. The CDR3 is 15 residues long. Per the germline V gene, CDR1 is SGHAT and CDR2 is FQNNGV. CDR3 sequence (DNA): TGTGCCAGCAGCTTTCAGCCCGGGAACTACAATGAGCAGTTCTTC. Its translation: CASSFQPGNYNEQFF.

The gene calls are TRBV24-1 and TRBJ1-5; D is possibly TRBD1 (5 bases). The CDR3 sequence is 14 residues long. Germline lookup yields CDR1 KGHDR and CDR2 SFDVKD. Deletions cut 4 bases from V and 8 bases from J, with 14 bases between. CDR3 loop: CATSEYGTAKPQHF. CDR3 nucleotide sequence: TGTGCCACCAGTGAATATGGGACGGCTAAGCCCCAGCATTTT.

The sample holds a few counts of this clonotype. In DNA, the CDR3 is TGTGCCAGCAGCTTTACGGGGGAGAGGAATGAGCAGTTCTTC. This gives the protein CASSFTGERNEQFF. The rearrangement uses TRBV11-2 and TRBJ2-1, with D perhaps TRBD2 (6 bases). Germline V CDR1 and CDR2: SGHAT, FQNNGV. Trimming took 3 bases from V and 7 from J, leaving 13 bases between them. The CDR3 contains 14 residues.

Ten or more counts support this clonotype. The V and J genes are TRBV5-1 and TRBJ1-2; D ambiguous. V was trimmed by 2 bases and J by 5 bases, leaving 10 bases between them. Germline CDR1 and CDR2: SGHRS and YFSETQ. There are 13 residues in the CDR3. Written as DNA, the CDR3 is TGCGCCAGCAGCTTTTCCACAGCGTATGGCTACACCTTC. This codes for CASSFSTAYGYTF.

This clonotype was seen more than once but under ten times. This chain joins TRBV12-3 or TRBV12-4 and TRBJ2-5; 10 bases are a match to TRBD2. Germline trimming cut 2 bases from V and 1 base from J; bases unmatched to any gene: 1. The CDR3 has 15 amino acids. CDR3 loop: CASSLRLAGQETQYF. DNA for the CDR3: TGTGCCAGCAGTTTACGACTAGCGGGCCAAGAGACCCAGTACTTC.

This clonotype was detected ten times or more. The J gene is TRBJ2-1, the V gene TRBV19; D may be TRBD1 or TRBD2 (5 bases each). Germline V lookup: CDR1 LNHDA, CDR2 SQIVND (reference sequence). The CDR3 spans 15 residues. V lost 6 bases and J lost 0, with 12 bases in between. The CDR3, as DNA: TGTGCCAGTAGAAAATCCGGGACCTCCTACAATGAGCAGTTCTTC. Encoded protein: CASRKSGTSYNEQFF.

At least ten counts were recorded for this clonotype. The chain links TRBV9 to TRBJ2-5; TRBD2 might be the D (6 bases). The CDR3 runs to 15 residues. CDR1 and CDR2 (germline): SGDLS, YYNGEE. V was shortened by 4 bases and J by 5 bases, with 18 bases between the two germline ends. The CDR3 protein is CASSSVGARGETQYF. The CDR3 nucleotides read TGTGCCAGCAGCTCCGTGGGCGCTCGGGGGGAGACCCAGTACTTC.

This clonotype was counted many times. The V call is TRBV2, the J call TRBJ2-7; D call uncertain. Germline CDR1 SNHLY, CDR2 FYNNEI. The V gene lost 7 bases and the J gene lost 0 bases, with 7 bases spanning the gap. This CDR3 has 12 residues. For the CDR3, the DNA is TGTGCCAGCAATTTCGCCTCCTACGAGCAGTACTTC. Translating gives CASNFASYEQYF.

This clonotype was recorded many times. J is TRBJ2-7 and V is TRBV19; 9 nucleotides agree with TRBD1. The ends lost 6 bases at V and 7 bases at J; junction bases unmatched: 16. Germline lookup yields CDR1 LNHDA and CDR2 SQIVND (reference sequence). This CDR3 contains 16 residues. The CDR3 sequence is CASSRNPGQGFGEQYF. CDR3 bases: TGTGCCAGTAGCCGTAACCCGGGACAGGGCTTCGGAGAGCAGTACTTC.

Many counts were recorded for this clonotype. The chain links TRBV27 to TRBJ1-1; D remains unclear. CDR1 MNHEY and CDR2 SMNVEV come from the germline V gene (reference sequence). Trimming cost V 10 bases and J 3 bases, with 18 bases left between them. The CDR3 length is 14 residues. The CDR3 coding sequence is TGTGCCACCCGGCCGATGGGCAAAGACACTGAAGCTTTCTTT. It is translated as CATRPMGKDTEAFF.

There are many counts of this clonotype. J is TRBJ1-6 and V is TRBV20-1, with TRBD1 matching over 9 bases. Germline trimming cut 5 bases from V and 6 bases from J; bases unmatched to any gene: 11. This CDR3 is 16 amino acids long. Germline V CDR1 and CDR2: DFQATT, SNEGSKA (reference sequence). The CDR3 coding sequence is TGCAGTGCTTCATTAGGGGACAGGGATAGTAATTCACCCCTCCACTTT. Translation: CSASLGDRDSNSPLHF.

This clonotype showed up many times. Its ends do not fully match the called genes, so a read error is possible. This chain connects TRBV7-2 to TRBJ2-5; tentatively, D is TRBD1 or TRBD2 (5 bases each). Germline V gives CDR1 SGHTA, CDR2 FQGNSA. The CDR3 loop spans 12 amino acids. CDR3 nucleotide sequence: TGTGCCAGCAGCCCGGGCCAGCGGCAGGGCTCCTTC. Residues: CASSPGQRQGSF.

The gene calls are TRBV19 and TRBJ2-5; TRBD2 matches at 8 bases. The V gene end was trimmed by 4 bases and the J gene end by 3 bases; junction bases not matched to a gene: 7. The CDR3 is 15 residues long. Germline V gives CDR1 LNHDA, CDR2 SQIVND (reference sequence). The CDR3 is CASSNPGGPKETQYF. The CDR3 region has the DNA TGTGCCAGTAGTAATCCGGGAGGGCCAAAAGAGACCCAGTACTTC.

In its sample, this clonotype is medium-sized. The rearrangement uses TRBV12-3 or TRBV12-4 and TRBJ1-1, with D hard to call. The CDR3 is 13 amino acids. The V end was cut by 6 bases, the J end by 0 bases, with 8 bases between. CDR3 DNA sequence: TGTGCCAGCAGCACCGTAATGAACACTGAAGCTTTCTTT. It specifies CASSTVMNTEAFF.